This T cell receptor (beta chain) is drawn from a study of beta chain features in type 1 diabetes. Study as a whole: Patients did not differ from healthy donors in age, gender or cell yield. Findings and limits, study-wide: Naive, central memory and Treg TCRB repertoires appeared more alike in patients than in healthy donors.

CD4+ naive, central memory, regulatory and stem cell-like memory subsets were isolated by sorting on CD45RO/CCR7/CD25/CD127/CD95/CD27. About this clone: Its specificity is unknown.

Since all of the isolated RNA was reverse transcribed, expressed TCRB transcripts were what got sequenced. Naive, central memory and regulatory T cell samples yielded a few million reads on average. Sequenced by immunoSEQ multiplex PCR; TCRdb stores in-frame clones only, minus some. Among about 350,000 clones listed, less than 20% were seen once. Sequencing was done on a sample of naive CD4+ T cells from blood. The sequence derives from a woman younger than 35 in good health.

The CDR3 loop reads CASSSYGQGSEAFF. The CDR3 bases are TGTGCCAGCAGCTCTTATGGACAGGGCAGTGAAGCTTTCTTT. This rearrangement joins TRBV7-3 to TRBJ1-1, with 8 bases lining up with TRBD1. With 4 bases clipped from V and 7 bases from J, the junction kept 8 bases outside the gene matches. Germline V gene lookup returns CDR1 SGHTA and CDR2 FQGTGA. The CDR3 sequence is 14 residues long.